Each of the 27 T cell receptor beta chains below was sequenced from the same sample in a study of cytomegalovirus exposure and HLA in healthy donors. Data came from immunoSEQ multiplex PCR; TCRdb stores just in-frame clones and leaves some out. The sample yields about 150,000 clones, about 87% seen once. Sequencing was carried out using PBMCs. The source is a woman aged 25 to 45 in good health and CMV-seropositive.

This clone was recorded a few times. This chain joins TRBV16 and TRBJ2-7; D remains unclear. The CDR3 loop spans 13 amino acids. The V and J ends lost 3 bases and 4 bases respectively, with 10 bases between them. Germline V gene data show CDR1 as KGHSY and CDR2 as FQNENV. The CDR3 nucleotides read TGTGCCAGCAGCCAGGCACAGTTTTACGAGCAGTACTTC. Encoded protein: CASSQAQFYEQYF.

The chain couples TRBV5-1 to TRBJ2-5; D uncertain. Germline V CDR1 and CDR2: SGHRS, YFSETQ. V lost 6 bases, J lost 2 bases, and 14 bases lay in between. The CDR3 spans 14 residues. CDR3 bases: TGCGCCAGCACCCTTGATACAGATCAAGAGACCCAGTACTTC. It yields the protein CASTLDTDQETQYF.

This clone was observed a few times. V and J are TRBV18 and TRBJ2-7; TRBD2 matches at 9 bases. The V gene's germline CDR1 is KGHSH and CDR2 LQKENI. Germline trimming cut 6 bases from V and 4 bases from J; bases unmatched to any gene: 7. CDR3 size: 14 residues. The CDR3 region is CASSPSSGAYEQYF. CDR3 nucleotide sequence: TGTGCCAGCTCCCCGTCTAGCGGGGCTTACGAGCAGTACTTC.

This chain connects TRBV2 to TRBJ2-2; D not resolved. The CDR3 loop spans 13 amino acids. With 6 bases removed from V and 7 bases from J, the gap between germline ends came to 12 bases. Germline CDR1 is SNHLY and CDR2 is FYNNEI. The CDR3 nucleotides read TGTGCCAGCAGCCTTAGCTTTTTCGGGGAGCTGTTTTTT. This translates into CASSLSFFGELFF.

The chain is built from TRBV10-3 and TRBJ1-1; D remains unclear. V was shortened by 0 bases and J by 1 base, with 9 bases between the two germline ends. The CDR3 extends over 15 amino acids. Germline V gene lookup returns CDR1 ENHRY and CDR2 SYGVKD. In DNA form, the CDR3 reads TGTGCCATCAGTGAGTCGATGATGGCGAACACTGAAGCTTTCTTT. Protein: CAISESMMANTEAFF.

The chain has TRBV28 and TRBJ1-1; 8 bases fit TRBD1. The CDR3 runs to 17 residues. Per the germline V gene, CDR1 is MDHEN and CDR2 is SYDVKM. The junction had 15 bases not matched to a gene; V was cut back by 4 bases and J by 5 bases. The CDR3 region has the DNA TGTGCCAGCAGTTCCCACAGGGGGAAAAACCAGAGGACTGAAGCTTTCTTT. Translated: CASSSHRGKNQRTEAFF.

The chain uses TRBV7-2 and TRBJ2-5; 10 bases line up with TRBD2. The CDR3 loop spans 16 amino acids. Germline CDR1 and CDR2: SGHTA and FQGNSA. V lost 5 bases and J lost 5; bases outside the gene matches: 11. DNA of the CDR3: TGTGCCAGCAGCCCCCCCGTAGCGGGGGGCCGGGAGACCCAGTACTTC. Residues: CASSPPVAGGRETQYF.

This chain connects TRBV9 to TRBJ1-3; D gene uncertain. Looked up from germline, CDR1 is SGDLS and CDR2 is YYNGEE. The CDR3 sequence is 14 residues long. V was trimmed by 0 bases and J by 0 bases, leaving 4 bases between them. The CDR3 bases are TGTGCCAGCAGCGTAGACTTCTCTGGAAACACCATATATTTT. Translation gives CASSVDFSGNTIYF.

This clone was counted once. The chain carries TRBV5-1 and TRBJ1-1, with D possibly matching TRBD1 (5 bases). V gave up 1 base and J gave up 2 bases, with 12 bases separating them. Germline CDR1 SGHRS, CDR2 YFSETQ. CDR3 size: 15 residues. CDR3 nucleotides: TGCGCCAGCAGCTTGTTGGGGGGTGAAAACACTGAAGCTTTCTTT. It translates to CASSLLGGENTEAFF.

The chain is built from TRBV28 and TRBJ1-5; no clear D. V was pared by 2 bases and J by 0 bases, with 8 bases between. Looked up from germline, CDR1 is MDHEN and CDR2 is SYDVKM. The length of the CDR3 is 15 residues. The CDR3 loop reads CASSLHGSSNQPQHF. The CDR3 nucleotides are TGTGCCAGCAGTTTACACGGGAGTAGCAATCAGCCCCAGCATTTT. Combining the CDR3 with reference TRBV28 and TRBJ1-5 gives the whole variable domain DVKVTQSSRYLVKRTGEKVFLECVQDMDHENMFWYRQDPGLGLRLIYFSYDVKMKEKGDIPEGYSVSREKKERFSLILESASTNQTSMYLCASSLHGSSNQPQHFGDGTRLSIL.

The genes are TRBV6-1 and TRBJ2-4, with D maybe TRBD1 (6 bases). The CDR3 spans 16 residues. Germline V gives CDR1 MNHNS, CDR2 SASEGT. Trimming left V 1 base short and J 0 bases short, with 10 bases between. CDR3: CASSEVARGAKNIQYF. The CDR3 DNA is TGTGCCAGCAGTGAAGTGGCCAGGGGAGCCAAAAACATTCAGTACTTC.

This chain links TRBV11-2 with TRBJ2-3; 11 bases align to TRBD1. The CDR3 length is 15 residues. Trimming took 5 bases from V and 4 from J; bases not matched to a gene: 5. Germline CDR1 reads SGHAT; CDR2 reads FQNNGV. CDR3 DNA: TGTGCCAGCAGCCCGGACAGGGGGCCAGCAGATACGCAGTATTTT. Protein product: CASSPDRGPADTQYF. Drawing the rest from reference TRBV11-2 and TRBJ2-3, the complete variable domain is EAGVAQSPRYKIIEKRQSVAFWCNPISGHATLYWYQQILGQGPKLLIQFQNNGVVDDSQLPKDRFSAERLKGVDSTLKIQPAKLEDSAVYLCASSPDRGPADTQYFGPGTRLTVL.

The CDR3 region has the DNA TGTGCCAGCAGTGTCCAATCCGGGACAGGGGGCATGAATACGCAGTATTTT. It encodes CASSVQSGTGGMNTQYF. The chain joins TRBV6-4 to TRBJ2-3, with 12 nucleotides matching TRBD1. Germline trimming cut 4 bases from V and 7 bases from J; bases unmatched to any gene: 12. Germline V CDR1 and CDR2: MRHNA, SNTAGT. This CDR3 comprises 17 residues.

In DNA form, the CDR3 reads TGTGCCACCGAGACTAGCGGGAGGCGGGGTACGCAGTATTTT. It yields the protein CATETSGRRGTQYF. The chain has TRBV6-5 and TRBJ2-3; 13 bases align to TRBD2. Trimming removed 10 bases from V and 8 bases from J; junction bases left unmatched: 9. CDR3 length: 14 residues. Germline CDR1 and CDR2: MNHEY and SVGAGI.

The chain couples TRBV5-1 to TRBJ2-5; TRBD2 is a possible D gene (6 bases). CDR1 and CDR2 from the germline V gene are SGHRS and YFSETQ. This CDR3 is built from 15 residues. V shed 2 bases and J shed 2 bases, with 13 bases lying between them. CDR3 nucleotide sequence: TGCGCCAGCAGCTTATTGTGGGGAGGTCAAGAGACCCAGTACTTC. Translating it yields CASSLLWGGQETQYF.

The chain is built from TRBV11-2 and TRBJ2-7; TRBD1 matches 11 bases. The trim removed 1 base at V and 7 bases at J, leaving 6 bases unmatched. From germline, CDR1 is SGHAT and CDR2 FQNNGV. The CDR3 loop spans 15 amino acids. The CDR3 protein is CASSLAGTGGREQYF. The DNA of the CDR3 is TGTGCCAGCAGCTTAGCTGGGACAGGGGGTCGTGAGCAGTACTTC.

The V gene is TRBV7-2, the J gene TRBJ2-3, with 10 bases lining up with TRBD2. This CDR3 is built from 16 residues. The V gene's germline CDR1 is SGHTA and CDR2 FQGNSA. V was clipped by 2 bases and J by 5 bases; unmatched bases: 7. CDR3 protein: CASSLSSGRSVDTQYF. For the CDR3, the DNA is TGTGCCAGCAGCTTATCTAGCGGGAGATCTGTAGATACGCAGTATTTT.

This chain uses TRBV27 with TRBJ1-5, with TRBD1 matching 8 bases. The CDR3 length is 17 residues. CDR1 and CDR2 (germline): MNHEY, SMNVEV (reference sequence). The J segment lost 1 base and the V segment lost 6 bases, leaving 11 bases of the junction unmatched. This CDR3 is CASRRTGMAPSNQPQHF. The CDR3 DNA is TGTGCCAGCAGACGGACAGGGATGGCACCAAGCAATCAGCCCCAGCATTTT.

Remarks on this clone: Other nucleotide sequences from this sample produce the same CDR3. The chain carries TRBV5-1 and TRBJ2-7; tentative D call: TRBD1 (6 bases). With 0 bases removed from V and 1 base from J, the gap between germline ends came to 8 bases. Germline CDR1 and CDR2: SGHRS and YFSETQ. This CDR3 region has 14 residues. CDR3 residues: CASSLGGGSYEQYF. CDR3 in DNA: TGCGCCAGCAGCTTGGGAGGGGGATCCTACGAGCAGTACTTC. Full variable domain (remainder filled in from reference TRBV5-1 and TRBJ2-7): KAGVTQTPRYLIKTRGQQVTLSCSPISGHRSVSWYQQTPGQGLQFLFEYFSETQRNKGNFPGRFSGRQFSNSRSEMNVSTLELGDSALYLCASSLGGGSYEQYFGPGTRLTVT.

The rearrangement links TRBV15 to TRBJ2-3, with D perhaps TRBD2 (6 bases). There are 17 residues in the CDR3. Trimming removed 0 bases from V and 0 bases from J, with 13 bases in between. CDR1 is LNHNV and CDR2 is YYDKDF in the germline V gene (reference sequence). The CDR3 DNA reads TGTGCCACCAGCAGAGATGCCGGGACTTCTAGCACAGATACGCAGTATTTT. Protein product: CATSRDAGTSSTDTQYF.

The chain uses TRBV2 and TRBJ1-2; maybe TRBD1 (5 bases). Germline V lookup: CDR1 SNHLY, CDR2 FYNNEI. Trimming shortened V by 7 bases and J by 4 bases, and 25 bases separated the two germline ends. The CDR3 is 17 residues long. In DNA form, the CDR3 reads TGTGCCAGCACTCAGTCTGTGTCTGGCAGGGCAGGCTATGGCTACACCTTC. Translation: CASTQSVSGRAGYGYTF.

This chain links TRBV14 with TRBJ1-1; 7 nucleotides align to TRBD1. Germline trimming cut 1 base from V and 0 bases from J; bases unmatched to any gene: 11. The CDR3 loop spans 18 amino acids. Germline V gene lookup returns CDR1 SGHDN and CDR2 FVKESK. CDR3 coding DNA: TGTGCCAGCAGCCAAGGGGTGCGGGGCAGGGGGATGAACACTGAAGCTTTCTTT. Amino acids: CASSQGVRGRGMNTEAFF.

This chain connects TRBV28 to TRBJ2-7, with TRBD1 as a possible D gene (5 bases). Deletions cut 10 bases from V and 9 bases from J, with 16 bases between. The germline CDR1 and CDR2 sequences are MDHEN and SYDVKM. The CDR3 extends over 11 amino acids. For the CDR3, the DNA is TGTGCCACCATGTTGGGGCCGGGGCAGTACTTC. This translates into CATMLGPGQYF.

The CDR3 spells CAFSTAGNYGYTF. The CDR3 DNA sequence: TGTGCCTTCTCCACGGCAGGGAACTATGGCTACACCTTC. The chain links TRBV7-2 to TRBJ1-2; perhaps TRBD1 as D (5 bases). From germline, CDR1 is SGHTA and CDR2 FQGNSA. V lost 11 bases, J lost 2 bases, and 15 bases lay in between. This CDR3 contains 13 residues.

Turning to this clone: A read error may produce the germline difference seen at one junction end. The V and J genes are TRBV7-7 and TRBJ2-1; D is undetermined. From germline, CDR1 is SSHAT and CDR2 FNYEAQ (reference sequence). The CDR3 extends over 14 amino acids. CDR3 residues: CASSPSFEYNEQFF. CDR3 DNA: TGTGCTAGCAGCCCATCCTTTGAGTACAATGAGCAGTTCTTC.

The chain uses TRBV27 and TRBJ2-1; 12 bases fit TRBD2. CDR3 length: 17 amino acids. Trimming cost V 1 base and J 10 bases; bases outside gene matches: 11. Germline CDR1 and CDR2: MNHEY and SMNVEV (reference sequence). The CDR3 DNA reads TGTGCCAGCAGTTTATTGGGGTCGACTAGCGGGAGTTGGGAGCAGTTCTTC. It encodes CASSLLGSTSGSWEQFF.

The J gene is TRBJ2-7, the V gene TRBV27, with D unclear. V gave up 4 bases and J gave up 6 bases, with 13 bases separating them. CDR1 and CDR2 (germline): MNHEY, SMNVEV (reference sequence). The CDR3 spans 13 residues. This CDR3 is CASSSPSRVEQYF. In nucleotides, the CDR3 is TGTGCCAGCAGTTCCCCCTCCCGGGTCGAGCAGTACTTC.